The clone carrying this TCR beta chain was observed a few times. Its antigen is unidentified. These data belong to a study of blood T cells in healthy people across ages. This CDR3 contains 11 residues. V lost 10 bases to trimming and J lost 5 bases, with 12 bases between them. Looked up from germline, CDR1 is ENHRY and CDR2 is SYGVKD. Whole-study results and caveats: PBMCs that were unsorted prevented a conclusive naive versus antigen-experienced comparison. Older age coincided with a roughly linear decline in TCR beta diversity per million T cells.

For the second PCR, which ran for roughly 7 to 11 cycles, a sample-barcoded 5' primer and a J-beta primer mix were used. A tag from a template-switch adaptor with 12 random nucleotides marked each cDNA molecule. One entry per CDR3 protein, called by TCRdb with MiXCR from the 5' RACE reads. The sample yields 650,000 to 1,000,000 distinct CDR3 sequences, around 36% seen once. The chain joins TRBV10-3 to TRBJ2-7; a weak D match, TRBD1 (5 bases). What was sequenced was blood. The receptor was derived from a young man in good health. The CDR3 loop reads CASREGDEQYF. In DNA, the CDR3 is TGTGCCAGCAGGGAAGGGGACGAGCAGTACTTC.